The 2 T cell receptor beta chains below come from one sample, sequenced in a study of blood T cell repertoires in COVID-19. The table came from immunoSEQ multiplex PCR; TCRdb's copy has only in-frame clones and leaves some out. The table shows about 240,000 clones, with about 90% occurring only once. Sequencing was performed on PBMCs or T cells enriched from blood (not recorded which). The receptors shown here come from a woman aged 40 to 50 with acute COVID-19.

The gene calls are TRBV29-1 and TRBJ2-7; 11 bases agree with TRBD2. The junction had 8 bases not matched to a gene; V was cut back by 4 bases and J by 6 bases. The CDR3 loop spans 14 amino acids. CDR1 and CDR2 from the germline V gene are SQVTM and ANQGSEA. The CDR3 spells CSVGLAGINSEQYF. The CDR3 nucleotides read TGCAGCGTTGGACTAGCGGGAATTAACAGCGAGCAGTACTTC.

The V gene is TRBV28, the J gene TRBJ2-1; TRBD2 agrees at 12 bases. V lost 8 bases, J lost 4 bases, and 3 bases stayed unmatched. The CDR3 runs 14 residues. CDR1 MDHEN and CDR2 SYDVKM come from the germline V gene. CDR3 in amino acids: CASLGLAGYNEQFF. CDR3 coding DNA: TGTGCCAGCCTTGGACTAGCGGGATACAATGAGCAGTTCTTC.